These T cell receptor beta chains were read from a single sample in a study of Ad26.COV2.S vaccination and SARS-CoV-2 variants. The protocol was immunoSEQ multiplex PCR, while the TCRdb copy is restricted to in-frame clones and leaves out a portion. The table includes 250,000 or so clones, about 83% detected once. This material consisted of peripheral blood, taken in a trial of Ad26.COV2.S vaccine versus placebo. The receptors stem from a person aged 18 to 65 who received the Ad26.COV2.S COVID-19 vaccine or a placebo. The CDR3 runs from the conserved cysteine through the conserved F or W. The D gene is left open where the match is weak. Only part of the rows carry a size: once, few, many, or a class if the clone is expanded.

J gene,D gene,clone size,V gene,CDR3 DNA,CDR3 protein
TRBJ2-5,TRBD2,-,TRBV4-1,TGCGCCAGCAGCCAAGTTACGGGAGGAACGCTTGAGACCCAGTACTTC,CASSQVTGGTLETQYF
TRBJ1-5,-,-,TRBV6-2/TRBV6-3,TGTGCCAGCAGCTCGCCAGGGGCAGGGAAGGATTTT,CASSSPGAGKDF
TRBJ1-3,-,-,TRBV5-1,TGCGCCAGCAGCCCCCGGGAAGGAGGGTCTGGAAACACCATATATTTT,CASSPREGGSGNTIYF
TRBJ2-3,TRBD1,few,TRBV4-1,TGCGCCAGCAGCCGCCAGACAGGGGCCACAGATACGCAGTATTTT,CASSRQTGATDTQYF
TRBJ1-1,-,-,TRBV6-5,TGTGCCAGCAGTCCAGGGCTGATGGCTTTCTTT,CASSPGLMAFF
TRBJ2-1,-,once,TRBV4-3,TGCGCCAGCAGCCAAGAAGGGGGGGGGCGCTATGAGCAGTTCTTC,CASSQEGGGRYEQFF
TRBJ2-6,-,-,TRBV5-1,TGCGCCAGCAGCTTGTTAGCTGGGGCCAACGTCCTGACTTTC,CASSLLAGANVLTF
TRBJ1-2,-,-,TRBV6-1,TGTGCCAGCAGTGAAAAAGGGGCATCAGTCTATGGCTACACCTTC,CASSEKGASVYGYTF
TRBJ2-2,TRBD1,few,TRBV4-2,TGTGCCAGCAGGCAACCGGGACAGGGAAATTCCGGGGAGCTGTTTTTT,CASRQPGQGNSGELFF
TRBJ2-3,TRBD2,-,TRBV7-7,TGTGCCAGCAGCCGGACTAGCGGGAAGGCAGATACGCAGTATTTT,CASSRTSGKADTQYF
TRBJ1-1,TRBD1,-,TRBV13,TGTGCCAGCAGCTTAAAGAACAGGGGAGAAAACACTGAAGCTTTCTTT,CASSLKNRGENTEAFF
TRBJ2-1,-,many,TRBV6-5,TGTGCCAGCGAGAGGGTAGCGGAAGCCGATGAGCAGTTCTTC,CASERVAEADEQFF
TRBJ1-5,-,-,TRBV3-1/TRBV3-2,TGTGCCAGCAGCCAAGATCGTCAGCCCCAGCATTTT,CASSQDRQPQHF
TRBJ1-2,-,-,TRBV7-2,TGTGCCAGCAGCTTAGCGTCTACAGGGTCCCATGGCTACACCTTC,CASSLASTGSHGYTF
TRBJ2-5,TRBD2,once,TRBV5-1,TGCGCCAGCAGCTTACAAGGCGGGGGGGCGCAGACCCAGTACTTC,CASSLQGGGAQTQYF
TRBJ1-1,TRBD1,-,TRBV9,TGTGCCAGCAGCGCCCCAGCCGGGACAGGGGGCGGTGAAGCTTTCTTT,CASSAPAGTGGGEAFF
TRBJ2-7,-,few,TRBV7-9,TGTGCCAGCAGCCCGAGCCTACATGACTACGAGCAGTACTTC,CASSPSLHDYEQYF
TRBJ2-1,-,few,TRBV6-5,TGTGCCAGCAGTTCGACTGCGAGCTCCTACAATGAGCAGTTCTTC,CASSSTASSYNEQFF
TRBJ1-1,-,-,TRBV7-9,TGTGCCAGCAGCTGGGGCCGGGAGAACACTGAAGCTTTCTTT,CASSWGRENTEAFF
TRBJ2-5,-,once,TRBV5-4,TGTGCCAGCAGCCAAGACAGGACGGGAGAGACCCAGTACTTC,CASSQDRTGETQYF
TRBJ1-1,TRBD1,-,TRBV18,TGTGCCAGCTCACCGGCGGGGACAGGACTGAACACTGAAGCTTTCTTT,CASSPAGTGLNTEAFF
TRBJ2-2,TRBD1,-,TRBV5-1,TGCGCCAGCAGCTTGGTCTGGCCCTACAGGGGGAACACCGGGGAGCTGTTTTTT,CASSLVWPYRGNTGELFF
TRBJ2-2,-,-,TRBV7-3,TGTGCCAGCAGCCGACAGTTAAACGGGGGGGAGCTGTTTTTT,CASSRQLNGGELFF
TRBJ2-5,-,-,TRBV19,TGTGCCAGTAGTAACTCCGGGACAAGTATTTCCCAAGAGACCCAGTACTTC,CASSNSGTSISQETQYF
TRBJ1-5,TRBD1,-,TRBV6-5,TGTGCCAGCAGTCCCGGGACAGGGAGCAATCAGCCCCAGCATTTT,CASSPGTGSNQPQHF
TRBJ2-5,-,once,TRBV4-3,TGCGCCAGCAGCCAACATGGGGGAGAGACCCAGTACTTC,CASSQHGGETQYF
TRBJ2-5,-,-,TRBV20-1,TGCAGTGCGTCCCGGGTGGACCAGTACTTC,CSASRVDQYF
TRBJ1-1,-,-,TRBV4-3,TGCGCCAGCAGCCAAGATCGTATGAACACTGAAGCTTTCTTT,CASSQDRMNTEAFF